These T cell receptor beta chains were read from a single sample in a study of T cells in Graves' hyperthyroidism and ophthalmopathy. TCRdb reprocessed the multiplex PCR reads via MiXCR and lists one record per CDR3 protein. The repertoire holds 300,000 to 450,000 distinct CDR3 sequences, with roughly 25% as singletons. Input material: blood. Source of these receptors: a man over 45 with Graves' hyperthyroidism. Each CDR3 is given with its conserved first and last residue. The D gene is left open where the match is weak. Size tells how often a clone was seen (once, few, many) or the class of an expanded clone, and some rows leave it out.

abundance: -
j_gene: TRBJ2-3
d_gene: -
len: 14
v_gene: TRBV5-4
CDR3nt: -
CDR3aa: CASSFGTGADTRYF

abundance: few
j_gene: TRBJ2-7
d_gene: TRBD2
len: 16
v_gene: TRBV6-1
CDR3nt: TGTGCCAGCAGTTATTTCGGGAGTAGCGGGAGCTCCGAGCAGTACTTC
CDR3aa: CASSYFGSSGSSEQYF

abundance: -
j_gene: TRBJ1-1
d_gene: -
len: 13
v_gene: TRBV24-1
CDR3nt: TGTGCCACCAGTAAGCAGGGGAACACTGAAGCTTTCTTT
CDR3aa: CATSKQGNTEAFF

abundance: -
j_gene: TRBJ2-6
d_gene: -
len: 15
v_gene: TRBV19
CDR3nt: TGTGCCAGCAGTAAAGACAGTTCTGGGGCCAACGTCCTGACTTTC
CDR3aa: CASSKDSSGANVLTF

abundance: few
j_gene: TRBJ2-3
d_gene: -
len: 16
v_gene: TRBV24-1
CDR3nt: TGTGCCACCAGTGATTTGGGGGGAACGAAGCCAGATACGCAGTATTTT
CDR3aa: CATSDLGGTKPDTQYF

abundance: -
j_gene: TRBJ2-3
d_gene: -
len: 15
v_gene: TRBV30
CDR3nt: TGTGCCTGGAGTAAACGGGCGGGAAGGCCAGATACGCAGTATTTT
CDR3aa: CAWSKRAGRPDTQYF

abundance: few
j_gene: TRBJ2-7
d_gene: TRBD1
len: 14
v_gene: TRBV3-1
CDR3nt: TGTGCCAGCAGCCAATGGGACAGGGAGCACGAGCAGTACTTC
CDR3aa: CASSQWDREHEQYF

abundance: many
j_gene: TRBJ2-7
d_gene: -
len: 15
v_gene: TRBV5-6
CDR3nt: TGTGCCAGCAGCTGGGAGACAGGCTTTTCCTACGAGCAGTACTTC
CDR3aa: CASSWETGFSYEQYF

abundance: few
j_gene: TRBJ1-5
d_gene: -
len: 14
v_gene: TRBV27
CDR3nt: TGTGCCAGCAGAGAGCAGTTAGGAGGTCAGCCCCAGCATTTT
CDR3aa: CASREQLGGQPQHF

abundance: many
j_gene: TRBJ1-1
d_gene: -
len: 15
v_gene: TRBV11-2
CDR3nt: TGTGCCAGCAGCTTATGGTTGGGGGGGAACACTGAAGCTTTCTTT
CDR3aa: CASSLWLGGNTEAFF

abundance: few
j_gene: TRBJ1-1
d_gene: -
len: 15
v_gene: TRBV19
CDR3nt: TGTGCCAGTAGTGCCCCGAGGTCGGTCAACACTGAAGCTTTCTTT
CDR3aa: CASSAPRSVNTEAFF

abundance: few
j_gene: TRBJ1-1
d_gene: -
len: 12
v_gene: TRBV11-3
CDR3nt: TGTGCCAGCAGCTCTGGACAGCTTGAAGCTTTCTTT
CDR3aa: CASSSGQLEAFF

abundance: many
j_gene: TRBJ2-7
d_gene: TRBD1
len: 14
v_gene: TRBV12-3/TRBV12-4
CDR3nt: TGTGCCAGCAGTTTAGGGACAGGGAACTACGAGCAGTACTTC
CDR3aa: CASSLGTGNYEQYF

abundance: few
j_gene: TRBJ2-3
d_gene: TRBD2
len: 16
v_gene: TRBV6-2/TRBV6-3
CDR3nt: TGTGCCAGCAGTTCCTCGGCTAGCGGGCGCACAGATACGCAGTATTTT
CDR3aa: CASSSSASGRTDTQYF

abundance: -
j_gene: TRBJ2-5
d_gene: -
len: 13
v_gene: TRBV3-1
CDR3nt: TGTGCCAGCAGCCAGAACGGAGAGGGGACCCAGTACTTC
CDR3aa: CASSQNGEGTQYF

abundance: -
j_gene: TRBJ1-2
d_gene: TRBD1
len: 14
v_gene: TRBV12-3/TRBV12-4
CDR3nt: TGTGCCAGCAGCCCCGGACAGGGAGTAACGGTCTACACCTTC
CDR3aa: CASSPGQGVTVYTF

abundance: -
j_gene: TRBJ1-1
d_gene: TRBD1
len: 14
v_gene: TRBV12-3/TRBV12-4
CDR3nt: TGTGCCAGCAGAACTACAGGGGGGGGGACTGAAGCTTTCTTT
CDR3aa: CASRTTGGGTEAFF